The 7 T cell receptor beta chains below come from one sample, sequenced in a study of cytomegalovirus exposure and HLA in healthy donors. 60 Vbeta and 13 Jbeta primers were used in PCR. Profiling relied on immunoSEQ multiplex PCR, and the TCRdb table lists in-frame clones only, not all of them. The table lists fewer than 150,000 clones, over 60% of them singletons. Sequencing was carried out using PBMCs. All receptors derive from a man in his forties in good health and CMV-seropositive.

In this sample, this clone turned up a few times. V gene TRBV28 combines with J gene TRBJ1-6; 7 positions agree with TRBD1. Germline V gene sequence: CDR1 MDHEN, CDR2 SYDVKM. This CDR3 region has 16 residues. J gave up 13 bases and V 5 bases, and 17 bases lay outside the gene matches. In DNA, the CDR3 is TGTGCCAGCAGTCCGGCAGGGGGGCCCGGTGGTAAGCCCCTCCACTTT. This encodes CASSPAGGPGGKPLHF. The full variable domain, completed using reference TRBV28 and TRBJ1-6, is DVKVTQSSRYLVKRTGEKVFLECVQDMDHENMFWYRQDPGLGLRLIYFSYDVKMKEKGDIPEGYSVSREKKERFSLILESASTNQTSMYLCASSPAGGPGGKPLHFGNGTRLTVT.

The rearrangement uses TRBV6-5 and TRBJ2-5, with D possibly TRBD1 on 5 matching bases. The DNA matches TRBJ2-7 better at its end, which makes the J call doubtful. CDR1 and CDR2 from the germline V gene are MNHEY and SVGAGI. The CDR3 is 15 residues long. This CDR3 reads CASSYGQTGSYEQYF. CDR3 nucleotides: TGTGCCAGCAGTTACGGACAAACCGGCTCCTACGAGCAGTACTTC.

The V gene is TRBV6-4, the J gene TRBJ2-3; D is ambiguous. Looked up from germline, CDR1 is MRHNA and CDR2 is SNTAGT. This CDR3 has 12 residues. V was shortened by 3 bases and J by 3 bases, with 4 bases between the two germline ends. The CDR3: CASSDMTDTQYF. CDR3 nucleotide sequence: TGTGCCAGCAGTGATATGACAGATACGCAGTATTTT.

The V call is TRBV7-6, the J call TRBJ2-1; 8 nucleotides match TRBD2. The CDR3 is made up of 15 amino acids. Germline CDR1 reads SGHVS; CDR2 reads FNYEAQ. Trimming at V came to 1 base and at J to 8 bases, leaving 7 bases not matched to a gene. CDR3 in DNA: TGTGCCAGCAGCTTAGATAGCGGGGAGAGGGATGAGCAGTTCTTC. This codes for CASSLDSGERDEQFF.

The CDR3 region is CASSIVSVGVLYEQYF. The DNA of the CDR3 is TGTGCCAGTAGTATAGTGAGCGTTGGAGTTCTCTACGAGCAGTACTTC. The chain has TRBV19 and TRBJ2-7; D remains ambiguous. There are 16 residues in the CDR3. Trimming stripped 1 base from V and 3 bases from J, with 16 bases between. Per the germline V gene, CDR1 is LNHDA and CDR2 is SQIVND (reference sequence).

Only one count was recorded for this clone. The V gene is TRBV29-1, the J gene TRBJ2-7; no reliable D call. The CDR3 runs 12 residues. The germline V gene has CDR1 SQVTM and CDR2 ANQGSEA. Between the trimmed V and J ends, which lost 4 bases and 5 bases, there was a span of 12 bases. CDR3 sequence: CSVASARDEQYF. In DNA form, the CDR3 reads TGCAGCGTTGCGAGTGCCCGCGACGAGCAGTACTTC.

The V gene is TRBV5-6, the J gene TRBJ1-6, with 7 bases identical to TRBD1. The J segment lost 7 bases and the V segment lost 1 base, leaving 5 bases of the junction unmatched. Germline V gene data show CDR1 as SGHDT and CDR2 as YYEEEE. The CDR3 runs 15 residues. CDR3: CASSLTTGANSPLHF. DNA for the CDR3: TGTGCCAGCAGCTTGACCACAGGGGCGAATTCACCCCTCCACTTT.